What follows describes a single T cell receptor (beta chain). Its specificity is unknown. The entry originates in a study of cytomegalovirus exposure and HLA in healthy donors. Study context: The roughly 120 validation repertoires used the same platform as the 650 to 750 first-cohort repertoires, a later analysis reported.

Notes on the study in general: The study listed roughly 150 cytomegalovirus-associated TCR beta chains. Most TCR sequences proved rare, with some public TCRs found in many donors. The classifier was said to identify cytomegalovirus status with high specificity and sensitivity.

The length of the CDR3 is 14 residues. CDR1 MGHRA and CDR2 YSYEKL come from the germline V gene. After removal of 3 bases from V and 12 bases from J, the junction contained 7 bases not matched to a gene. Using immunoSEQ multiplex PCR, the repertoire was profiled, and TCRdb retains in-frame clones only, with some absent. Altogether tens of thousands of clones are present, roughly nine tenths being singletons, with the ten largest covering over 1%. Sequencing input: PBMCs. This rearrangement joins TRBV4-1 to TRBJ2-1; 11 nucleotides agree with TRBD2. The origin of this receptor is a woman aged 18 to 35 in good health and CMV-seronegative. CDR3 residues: CASSHEVAGGRQFF. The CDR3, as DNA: TGCGCCAGCAGCCACGAAGTAGCGGGGGGGAGGCAGTTCTTC.